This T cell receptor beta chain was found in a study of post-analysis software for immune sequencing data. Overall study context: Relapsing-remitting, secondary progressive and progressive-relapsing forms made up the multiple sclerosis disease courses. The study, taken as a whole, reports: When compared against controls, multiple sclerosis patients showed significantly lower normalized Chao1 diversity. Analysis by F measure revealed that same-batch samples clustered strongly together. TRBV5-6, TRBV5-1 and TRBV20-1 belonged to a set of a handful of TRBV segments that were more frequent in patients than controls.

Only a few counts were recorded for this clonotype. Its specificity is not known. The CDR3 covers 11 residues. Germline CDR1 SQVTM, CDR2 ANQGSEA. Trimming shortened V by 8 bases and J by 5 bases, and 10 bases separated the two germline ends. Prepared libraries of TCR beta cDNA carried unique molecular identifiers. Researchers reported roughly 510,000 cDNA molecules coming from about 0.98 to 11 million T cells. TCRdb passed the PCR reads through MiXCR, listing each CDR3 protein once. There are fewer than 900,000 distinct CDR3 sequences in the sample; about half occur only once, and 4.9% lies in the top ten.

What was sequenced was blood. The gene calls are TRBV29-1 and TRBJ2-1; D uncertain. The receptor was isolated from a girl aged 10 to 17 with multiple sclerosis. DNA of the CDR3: TGCAGCACCCGGTCCCACAATGAGCAGTTCTTC. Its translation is CSTRSHNEQFF.